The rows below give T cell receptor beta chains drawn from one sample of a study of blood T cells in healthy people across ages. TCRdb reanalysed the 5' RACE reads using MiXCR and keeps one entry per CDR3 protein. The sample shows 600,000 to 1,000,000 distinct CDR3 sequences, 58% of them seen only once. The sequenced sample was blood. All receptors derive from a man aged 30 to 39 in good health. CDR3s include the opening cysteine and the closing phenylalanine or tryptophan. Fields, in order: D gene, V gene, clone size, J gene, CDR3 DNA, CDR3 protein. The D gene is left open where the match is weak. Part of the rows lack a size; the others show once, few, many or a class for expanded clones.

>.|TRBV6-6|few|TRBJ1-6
TGTGCCAGCACACACGGACCCTCAGCTTTCTATAATTCACCCCTCCACTTT
CASTHGPSAFYNSPLHF
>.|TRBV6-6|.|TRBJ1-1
TGTGCCAGCAGTCCCATAGGGGGGGACACTGAAGCTTTCTTT
CASSPIGGDTEAFF
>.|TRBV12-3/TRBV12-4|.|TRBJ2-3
TGTGCCAGCAGTGTACTCCACACAGATACGCAGTATTTT
CASSVLHTDTQYF
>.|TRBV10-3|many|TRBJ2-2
TGTGCCATCAGTGAGTCCGGCGCTGTATCATCCACCGGGGAGCTGTTTTTT
CAISESGAVSSTGELFF
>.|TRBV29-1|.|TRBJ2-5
TGCAGCGTTGCAGGCGCGGAGACCCAGTACTTC
CSVAGAETQYF
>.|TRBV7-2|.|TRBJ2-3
TGTGCCAGCAGCCCCGGGACTTCGACAGATACGCAGTATTTT
CASSPGTSTDTQYF
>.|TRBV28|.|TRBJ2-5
TGTGCCAGCAGTTTATATAGACAGGTGGATTTAGAGACCCAGTACTTC
CASSLYRQVDLETQYF
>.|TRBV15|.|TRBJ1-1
TGTGCCACCAGCAGAGAATCCCGGGCCCACAATTCTGAAGCTTTCTTT
CATSRESRAHNSEAFF
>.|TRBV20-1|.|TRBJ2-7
TGCAGTGCCACCAAACAGGGAACCGAGCAGTACTTC
CSATKQGTEQYF
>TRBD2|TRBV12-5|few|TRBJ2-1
TGTGCTAGTGGTTTGAATCCGCTAGCGGGAGTCTATGAGCAGTTCTTC
CASGLNPLAGVYEQFF
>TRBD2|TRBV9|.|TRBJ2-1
TGTGCCAGCAGCGTAGGACTAGCGGAAGACAATGAGCGGTTCTTC
CASSVGLAEDNERFF
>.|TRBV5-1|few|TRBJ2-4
TGCGCCAGCAGCTCCGTGGGGGGGGCACTTATCAAAAACATTCAGTACTTC
CASSSVGGALIKNIQYF
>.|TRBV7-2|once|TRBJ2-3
TGTGCCAGCAGCTTTGTACCGCTATCCACAGATACGCAGTATTTT
CASSFVPLSTDTQYF
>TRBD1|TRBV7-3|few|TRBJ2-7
TGTGCCAGCAGCACCCGACAGGGGGATGGCTACGAGCAGTACTTC
CASSTRQGDGYEQYF
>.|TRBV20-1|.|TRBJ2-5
TGCAGTGCTAGAGATGCTAGGTTTTCCCTCCTTCAAGAGACCCAGTACTTC
CSARDARFSLLQETQYF
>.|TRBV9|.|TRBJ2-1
TGTGCCAGCAGCGTAGCCCGCGAGGAGCAGTTCTTC
CASSVAREEQFF
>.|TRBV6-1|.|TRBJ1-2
TGTGCCAGCAGTGAGTCTAGTGGGGCTAACTATGGCTACACCTTC
CASSESSGANYGYTF
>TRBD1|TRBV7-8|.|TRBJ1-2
TGTGCCAGCAGCTTAGCGTTGGACAGGGGAGACGGCTACACCTTC
CASSLALDRGDGYTF
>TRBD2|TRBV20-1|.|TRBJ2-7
TGCAGTGCTATCGCAACTCGGACTAGCGGGAGGGCCCACGAGCAGTACTTC
CSAIATRTSGRAHEQYF
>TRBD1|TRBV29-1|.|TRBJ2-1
TGCAGCGTTGAACCTCCACAGGGGGGCAATGAGCAGTTCTTC
CSVEPPQGGNEQFF
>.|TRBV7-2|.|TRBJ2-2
TGTGCCAGCAAGCCCACTAGAAACCACGGGGAGCTGTTTTTT
CASKPTRNHGELFF
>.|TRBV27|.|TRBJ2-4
TGTGCCAGCAGTCACCTCAGCGGTGCCAAAAACATTCAGTACTTC
CASSHLSGAKNIQYF
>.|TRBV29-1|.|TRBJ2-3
TGCAGCGTTGCGCAAGATACGCAGTATTTT
CSVAQDTQYF
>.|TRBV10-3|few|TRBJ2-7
TGTGCCATCAGTGTGGGCTACGAGCAGTACTTC
CAISVGYEQYF
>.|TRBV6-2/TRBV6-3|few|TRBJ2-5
TGTGCCAGCAGTTACCTGGGTCAAGAGACCCAGTACTTC
CASSYLGQETQYF
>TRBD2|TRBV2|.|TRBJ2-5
TGTGCCAGCCTAGCGGGGGGCCACAAAGAGACCCAGTACTTC
CASLAGGHKETQYF
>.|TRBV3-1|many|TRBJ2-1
TGTGCCAGCAGCCGGGGGAACGGATGGGAGCAGTTCTTC
CASSRGNGWEQFF
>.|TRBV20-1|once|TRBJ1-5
TGCAACGGGGGTCGGGCTGCACACAATCAGCCCCAGCATTTT
CNGGRAAHNQPQHF
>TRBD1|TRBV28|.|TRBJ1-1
TGTGCCAGCAGTCGTAACAGGGGTGGGGACACTGAAGCTTTCTTT
CASSRNRGGDTEAFF
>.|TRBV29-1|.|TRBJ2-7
TGCAGCGTTGAACATGACAGAGACTACGAGCAGTACTTC
CSVEHDRDYEQYF
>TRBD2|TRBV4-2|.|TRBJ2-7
TGTGCCAGCGGCCGGGGACTAGCGGGGCGTCTCGACGAGCAGTACTTC
CASGRGLAGRLDEQYF
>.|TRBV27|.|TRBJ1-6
TGTGCCAGCAGTGTTGCATCAGGGATTCGCTCTAATTCACCCCTCCACTTT
CASSVASGIRSNSPLHF
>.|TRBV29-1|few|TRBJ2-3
TGCAGCGTGAGGCCCGAGTGGGGGCAGTATTTT
CSVRPEWGQYF
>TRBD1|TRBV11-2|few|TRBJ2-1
TGTGCCAGCAGCTTTGGAGCGGGACAGGGTATGGATGAGCAGTTCTTC
CASSFGAGQGMDEQFF
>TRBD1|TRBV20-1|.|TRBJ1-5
TGCAGTGCTGACACAGGGGGAGGAGGGAATCAGCCCCAGCATTTT
CSADTGGGGNQPQHF
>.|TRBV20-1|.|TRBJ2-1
TGCAGTGCTAGAAAAGGGTTACCCAACAATGAGCAGTTCTTC
CSARKGLPNNEQFF
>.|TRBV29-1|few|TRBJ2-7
TGCAGACCCCACCAAGGTCGGGGCTCCTACGAGCAGTACTTC
CRPHQGRGSYEQYF
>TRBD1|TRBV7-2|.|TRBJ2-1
TGTGCCAGCAGCTTAGTTGGGACAGGGTCCAATGAGCAGTTCTTC
CASSLVGTGSNEQFF
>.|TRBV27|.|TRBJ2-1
TGTGCCACCCTGACTTCCTACAAGGAGCAGTTCTTC
CATLTSYKEQFF
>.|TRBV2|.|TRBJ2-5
TGTGCCAGCAGTGAGAGATGGAGCCCCCTTGAGACCCAGTACTTC
CASSERWSPLETQYF
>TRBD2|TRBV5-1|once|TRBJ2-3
TGCGCCAGCAGCTGGACTAGCGGGAGTAGCACAGATACGCAGTATTTT
CASSWTSGSSTDTQYF
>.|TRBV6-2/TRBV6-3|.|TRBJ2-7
TGTGCCAGCAGTCCTTTTGGCGGTTCCTACGAGCAGTACTTC
CASSPFGGSYEQYF
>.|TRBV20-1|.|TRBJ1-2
TGCAGTGCTCCTCAACCCATCTATGGCTACACCTTC
CSAPQPIYGYTF